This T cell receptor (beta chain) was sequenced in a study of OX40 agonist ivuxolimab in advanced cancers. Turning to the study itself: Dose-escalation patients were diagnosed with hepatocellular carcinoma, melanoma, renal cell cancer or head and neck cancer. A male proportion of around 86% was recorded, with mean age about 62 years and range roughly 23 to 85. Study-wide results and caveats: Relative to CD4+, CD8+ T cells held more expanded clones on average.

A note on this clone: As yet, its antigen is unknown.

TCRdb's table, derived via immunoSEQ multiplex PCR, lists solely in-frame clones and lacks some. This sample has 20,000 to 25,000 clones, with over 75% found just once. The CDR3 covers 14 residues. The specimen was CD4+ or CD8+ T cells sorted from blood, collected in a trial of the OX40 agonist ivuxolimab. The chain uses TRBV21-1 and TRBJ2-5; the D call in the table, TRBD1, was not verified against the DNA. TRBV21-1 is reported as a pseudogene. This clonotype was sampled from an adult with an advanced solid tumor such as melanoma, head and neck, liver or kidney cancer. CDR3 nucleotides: TGTGCCGGGGACGGACAGGGGAGAGGAGAGACCCAGTACTTC. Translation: CAGDGQGRGETQYF.